Here is one T cell receptor beta chain with its context. The data derive from a study of regulatory T cells in long-lasting Graves disease. Library construction for TCR beta used iRepertoire HTBI primers and Arm-PCR of CDR3 regions. Via MiXCR, TCRdb re-called the multiplex PCR reads, giving one row per CDR3 protein. The profile shows some 470,000 distinct CDR3 sequences, 20% to 25% of them singletons. The time point is: persistent/refractory GD, antithyroid drugs over 5 years with positive TRAb. From RNA extracted from PBMCs, the TCR library was made. Sequenced here: peripheral blood mononuclear cells (PBMCs), sampled when the disease was refractory, from a patient treated with antithyroid drugs. The sequence was obtained from a female donor with Graves disease.

The CDR3 protein is CASSLVGGSRDEQYF. Here the CDR3 DNA reads TGTGCCAGCAGCTTAGTAGGGGGTTCACGGGACGAGCAGTACTTC. V usage is TRBV7-9 and J usage is TRBJ2-7, with D possibly matching TRBD1 (6 bases). Trimming left V 1 base short and J 5 bases short, with 15 bases between. Germline CDR1 SEHNR, CDR2 FQNEAQ (reference sequence). The length of the CDR3 is 15 residues.